This is a list of T cell receptor beta chains from one sample in a study of shared T cell receptors in the human thymus. Generated by immunoSEQ multiplex PCR, the TCRdb table keeps only in-frame clones and is missing some. The repertoire consists of hundreds of thousands of clones, with around 87% occurring once and the leading ten covering roughly 0.0089%. Separately, the same data were catalogued under a study of human thymus T cells.

The sample comprised thymocytes. All receptors come from a boy in the first two years of life with a congenital heart defect. Each CDR3 is given with its conserved first and last residue. D genes are given only for firm matches. The size entry is marked missing in some rows and otherwise reads once, few, many or a size class.

clone_size d_call cdr3_length j_call v_call cdr3_nt cdr3_aa
. . 14 TRBJ1-2 TRBV7-9 TGTGCCAGCAGCTCACGGACAGCTAACTATGGCTACACCTTC CASSSRTANYGYTF
. . 13 TRBJ2-7 TRBV4-3 TGCGCCAGCAGCCAAGAAGAAGACCGAGGGCAGTACTTC CASSQEEDRGQYF
. . 15 TRBJ1-6 TRBV28 TGTGCCAGCAGCCTCGACACCACCTATAATTCACCCCTCCACTTT CASSLDTTYNSPLHF
. . 13 TRBJ2-1 TRBV30 TGTGCCGGTTTGACTGAGTCCTACAATGAGCAGTTCTTC CAGLTESYNEQFF
. TRBD1 15 TRBJ1-6 TRBV6-1 TGTGCCAGCAGTGAGTGGGACAGGGTGCATGCACCCCTCCACTTT CASSEWDRVHAPLHF
. . 16 TRBJ1-2 TRBV11-2 TGTGCCAGCAGCTTACACTCGGACGGGGTTAACTATGGCTACACCTTC CASSLHSDGVNYGYTF
. TRBD1 16 TRBJ2-7 TRBV15 TGTGCCACCAGCAGAGATTCGAGGGACAGCTCCTACGAGCAGTACTTC CATSRDSRDSSYEQYF
. . 16 TRBJ2-3 TRBV19 TGTGCCAGCTCTGGCCGGGACACAAAACGCACAGATACGCAGTATTTT CASSGRDTKRTDTQYF
. TRBD2 16 TRBJ2-7 TRBV7-9 TGTGCCAGCAGCCTCAACGGCGGGCGGGGGGCCTACGAGCAGTACTTC CASSLNGGRGAYEQYF
. TRBD2 18 TRBJ2-3 TRBV4-1 TGCGCCAGCAGCCAATCTCTGCAGACTAGCGGGTTTACAGATACGCAGTATTTT CASSQSLQTSGFTDTQYF
. TRBD1 12 TRBJ2-7 TRBV14 TGTGCCAGCAGCAGACAGGGCTACGAGCAGTACTTC CASSRQGYEQYF
. TRBD1 19 TRBJ2-6 TRBV28 TGTGCCAGCAGCTATACTAGGACAGGGGACCTCTCTGGGGCCAACGTCCTGACTTTC CASSYTRTGDLSGANVLTF
. . 13 TRBJ1-5 TRBV28 TGTGCCAGCAGTTTTCTTAGCAATCAGCCCCAGCATTTT CASSFLSNQPQHF
. TRBD1 17 TRBJ1-1 TRBV7-6 TGTGCCAGCAGACCAGCCCCCGACAGGGAGTTGAACACTGAAGCTTTCTTT CASRPAPDRELNTEAFF
. . 13 TRBJ2-1 TRBV29-1 TGCAGCGTTGAAGTGGAGGATTACAATGAGCAGTTCTTC CSVEVEDYNEQFF
. TRBD2 16 TRBJ2-3 TRBV4-3 TGCGCCAGCAGCCAGGGACTAGCGGGGGGGCAAGATACGCAGTATTTT CASSQGLAGGQDTQYF
. . 13 TRBJ2-4 TRBV6-6 TGTGCCAGCAGTTACCCGGGATCGAACATTCAGTACTTC CASSYPGSNIQYF
. . 16 TRBJ2-4 TRBV5-1 TGCGCCAGCAGCTTGTCTGTCCCCACGGGCAAAAACATTCAGTACTTC CASSLSVPTGKNIQYF
. . 14 TRBJ1-1 TRBV28 TGTGCCAGCAGTTTATGGGAACGGGAAACTGAAGCTTTCTTT CASSLWERETEAFF
few TRBD2 20 TRBJ2-2 TRBV4-3 TGCGCCAGCAGCCAATTATTGGGTAGCGGGGGACTCAATAACACCGGGGAGCTGTTTTTT CASSQLLGSGGLNNTGELFF
. . 14 TRBJ1-1 TRBV13 TGTGCCAGCAGCTTAACAGGTGTGAACACTGAAGCTTTCTTT CASSLTGVNTEAFF
. TRBD1 15 TRBJ1-2 TRBV11-2 TGTGCCAGCAGCTTAGCCGGGACAGGATCCTATGGCTACACCTTC CASSLAGTGSYGYTF
. TRBD1 18 TRBJ2-2 TRBV7-3 TGTGCCAGCAGCCCAACCGGGGACAGGGCCCTGGGCACCGGGGAGCTGTTTTTT CASSPTGDRALGTGELFF
. . 17 TRBJ1-1 TRBV21-1 TGTGCCAGCACTCTACCCGGGACAGGAGAATCAAACACTGAAGCTTTCTTT CASTLPGTGESNTEAFF
. . 14 TRBJ2-5 TRBV9 TGTGCCAGCACCCCAGGACATTCCCAAGAGACCCAGTACTTC CASTPGHSQETQYF
. TRBD2 14 TRBJ2-7 TRBV6-5 TGTGCCAGCAGTTACGGCGGGAGGGCCTACGAGCAGTACTTC CASSYGGRAYEQYF
. . 14 TRBJ1-1 TRBV29-1 TGCAGCGTTGCGTGCGATCTAATGAACACTGAAGCTTTCTTT CSVACDLMNTEAFF
few TRBD2 17 TRBJ2-5 TRBV4-3 TGCGCCAGCAGCCAAGAGGTAGGACTAGCGGACCAAGAGACCCAGTACTTC CASSQEVGLADQETQYF
once . 14 TRBJ1-2 TRBV14 TGTGCCAGCAGCCAAGAGGAGACAGAGTATGGCTACACCTTC CASSQEETEYGYTF
. TRBD1 15 TRBJ1-6 TRBV27 TGTGCCAGCAAATTCCCCGGACAGGGACACTCACCCCTCCACTTT CASKFPGQGHSPLHF
. . 15 TRBJ2-7 TRBV10-3 TGTGCCATCAGTCCCCTACGGACGGGGGAATACGAGCAGTACTTC CAISPLRTGEYEQYF
once . 16 TRBJ1-1 TRBV13 TGTGCCAGCAGCTTAGGGCGACAGGATCTGAACACTGAAGCTTTCTTT CASSLGRQDLNTEAFF
once TRBD1 15 TRBJ1-1 TRBV6-5 TGTGCCAGCAGTCTTACTTCCGACAGGGCCAGTGAAGCTTTCTTT CASSLTSDRASEAFF
once TRBD2 16 TRBJ2-5 TRBV28 TGTGCCAGCAGTTTAAGTACTAGCGGGACTCAAGAGACCCAGTACTTC CASSLSTSGTQETQYF
few TRBD1 15 TRBJ1-3 TRBV28 TGTGCCAGCAGACAGACAGGGCTTTCGGGAAACACCATATATTTT CASRQTGLSGNTIYF
. . 13 TRBJ1-1 TRBV9 TGTGCCAGCAGCGAATCTCGGGACACTGAAGCTTTCTTT CASSESRDTEAFF
. TRBD1 13 TRBJ1-2 TRBV5-5 TGTGCCAGCAGCAACCCAGGGGGACCTGGCTACACCTTC CASSNPGGPGYTF
. . 15 TRBJ1-4 TRBV11-2 TGTGCCAGCAGCTACGACAAAGGAGGGCATGAAAAACTGTTTTTT CASSYDKGGHEKLFF
. TRBD1 14 TRBJ2-7 TRBV5-6 TGTGCCAGCAGCTTGGACAGGGGTTTCTACGAGCAGTACTTC CASSLDRGFYEQYF
. TRBD1 16 TRBJ1-2 TRBV19 TGTGCCAGTAGTACTTACGGGACAGGGGGCAGCTGGGGCTACACCTTC CASSTYGTGGSWGYTF